The rows below give T cell receptor beta chains drawn from one sample of a study. The assay was immunoSEQ multiplex PCR, and TCRdb's table has in-frame clones only and misses some. The table includes some 68,000 clones, around 93% detected once. Sequenced input: PBMCs. These receptors all come from a man aged 40-55 years with rheumatoid arthritis. Each CDR3 is given with its conserved first and last residue. The order of the fields is CDR3 protein, CDR3 DNA, D gene, V gene, clone size, J gene. The D gene is left open where the match is weak. The size field is filled for only some rows; it gives once, few, many or a size class.

CASSVQHSNQPQHF | TGTGCCAGCAGTGTACAGCATAGCAATCAGCCCCAGCATTTT | . | TRBV2 | . | TRBJ1-5
CAWQQGKHGYTF | TGTGCCTGGCAGCAGGGAAAACATGGCTACACCTTC | . | TRBV30 | . | TRBJ1-2
CASSLGGGGTEAFF | TGTGCCAGCAGCTTAGGGGGAGGGGGCACTGAAGCTTTCTTT | . | TRBV7-9 | once | TRBJ1-1
CSVQISGANVLTF | TGCAGCGTTCAAATCTCGGGGGCCAACGTCCTGACTTTC | . | TRBV29-1 | . | TRBJ2-6
CAWSDYYEQYF | TGTGCCTGGAGTGATTACTACGAGCAGTACTTC | . | TRBV30 | . | TRBJ2-7
CASSEVFGRGSGNQPQHF | TGTGCCAGCAGTGAAGTATTCGGGAGGGGCAGCGGCAATCAGCCCCAGCATTTT | . | TRBV6-1 | . | TRBJ1-5
CASSWGLAGAGELFF | TGTGCCAGCAGTTGGGGACTAGCGGGAGCCGGGGAGCTGTTTTTT | TRBD2 | TRBV28 | . | TRBJ2-2
CASSAAYEQYF | TGTGCCAGCAGTGCTGCCTACGAGCAGTACTTC | . | TRBV12-3/TRBV12-4 | . | TRBJ2-7
CASSPTGVPVSGANVLTF | TGTGCCAGCTCACCTACAGGGGTCCCAGTCTCTGGGGCCAACGTCCTGACTTTC | TRBD1 | TRBV18 | . | TRBJ2-6
CASSLLAGGPGNIQYF | TGTGCCAGCAGCTTACTAGCGGGAGGGCCGGGAAACATTCAGTACTTC | TRBD2 | TRBV7-2 | . | TRBJ2-4
CASSTGGLTDTQYF | TGTGCCAGCAGCACGGGGGGGCTCACAGATACGCAGTATTTT | TRBD2 | TRBV7-2 | . | TRBJ2-3
CASSFMQIPDTQYF | TGTGCCAGCAGCTTCATGCAGATCCCCGATACGCAGTATTTT | . | TRBV5-4 | . | TRBJ2-3
CASSPRGGGNTIYF | TGTGCCAGCAGCCCCCGTGGGGGTGGAAACACCATATATTTT | . | TRBV3-1/TRBV3-2 | . | TRBJ1-3
CASKSRGATNEKLFF | TGTGCCAGTAAGAGCAGGGGAGCAACTAATGAAAAACTGTTTTTT | . | TRBV19 | once | TRBJ1-4
CASSSIQAAGDTQYF | TGTGCCAGCAGCTCAATCCAAGCGGCGGGGGATACGCAGTATTTT | . | TRBV7-8 | . | TRBJ2-3